The 2 T cell receptor beta chains listed next were all sequenced from one sample in a study of cytotoxic CD8 clonotypes in ibrutinib-treated CLL. Measured with immunoSEQ multiplex PCR; TCRdb has only the in-frame clones, and not every one. The data show roughly 13,000 clones, with roughly 50% seen just once and 30% to 35% held by the top ten. The sequencing here drew on PBMCs, taken at a roughly 22-month disease-progression time point, from a patient treated with ibrutinib. The origin of the receptors is a human donor with chronic lymphocytic leukemia.

This chain uses TRBV7-8 with TRBJ2-2; unclear D gene. This CDR3 has 16 residues. With 5 bases removed from V and 0 bases from J, the gap between germline ends came to 13 bases. Germline CDR1 SGHVS, CDR2 FQNEAQ. Here the CDR3 reads CASSQTFHANTGELFF. In DNA form, the CDR3 reads TGTGCCAGCAGCCAAACCTTTCATGCGAACACCGGGGAGCTGTTTTTT.

This clone was counted many times. The chain is built from TRBV5-4 and TRBJ2-7; 8 nucleotides line up with TRBD1. V shed 2 bases, J shed 7 bases, and the junction held 8 bases outside the gene matches. CDR1 and CDR2 (germline): SGHNT, YYREEE (reference sequence). This CDR3 region has 14 residues. CDR3 amino acids: CASSFDRGLEEQYF. DNA for the CDR3: TGTGCCAGCAGCTTCGACAGGGGTTTGGAAGAGCAGTACTTC. Full variable domain (rest looked up from reference TRBV5-4 and TRBJ2-7): ETGVTQSPTHLIKTRGQQVTLRCSSQSGHNTVSWYQQALGQGPQFIFQYYREEENGRGNFPPRFSGLQFPNYSSELNVNALELDDSALYLCASSFDRGLEEQYFGPGTRLTVT.